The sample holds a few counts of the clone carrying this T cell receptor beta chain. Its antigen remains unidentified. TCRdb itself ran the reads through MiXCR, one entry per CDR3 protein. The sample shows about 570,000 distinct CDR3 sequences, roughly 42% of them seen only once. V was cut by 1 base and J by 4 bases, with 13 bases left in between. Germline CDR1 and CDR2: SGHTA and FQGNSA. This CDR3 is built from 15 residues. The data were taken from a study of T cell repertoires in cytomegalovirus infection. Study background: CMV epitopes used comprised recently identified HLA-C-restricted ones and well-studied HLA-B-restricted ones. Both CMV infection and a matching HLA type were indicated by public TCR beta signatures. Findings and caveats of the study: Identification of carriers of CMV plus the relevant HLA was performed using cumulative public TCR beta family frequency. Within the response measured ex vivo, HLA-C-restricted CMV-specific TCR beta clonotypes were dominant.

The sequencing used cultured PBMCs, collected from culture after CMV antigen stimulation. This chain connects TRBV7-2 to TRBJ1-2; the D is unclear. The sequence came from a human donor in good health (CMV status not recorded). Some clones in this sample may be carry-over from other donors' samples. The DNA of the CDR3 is TGTGCCAGCAGCTTAGGCCTCGGTAGCGTCTATGGCTACACCTTC. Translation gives CASSLGLGSVYGYTF. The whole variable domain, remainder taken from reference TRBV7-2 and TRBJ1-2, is GAGVSQSPSNKVTEKGKDVELRCDPISGHTALYWYRQSLGQGLEFLIYFQGNSAPDKSGLPSDRFSAERTGGSVSTLTIQRTQQEDSAVYLCASSLGLGSVYGYTFGSGTRLTVV.